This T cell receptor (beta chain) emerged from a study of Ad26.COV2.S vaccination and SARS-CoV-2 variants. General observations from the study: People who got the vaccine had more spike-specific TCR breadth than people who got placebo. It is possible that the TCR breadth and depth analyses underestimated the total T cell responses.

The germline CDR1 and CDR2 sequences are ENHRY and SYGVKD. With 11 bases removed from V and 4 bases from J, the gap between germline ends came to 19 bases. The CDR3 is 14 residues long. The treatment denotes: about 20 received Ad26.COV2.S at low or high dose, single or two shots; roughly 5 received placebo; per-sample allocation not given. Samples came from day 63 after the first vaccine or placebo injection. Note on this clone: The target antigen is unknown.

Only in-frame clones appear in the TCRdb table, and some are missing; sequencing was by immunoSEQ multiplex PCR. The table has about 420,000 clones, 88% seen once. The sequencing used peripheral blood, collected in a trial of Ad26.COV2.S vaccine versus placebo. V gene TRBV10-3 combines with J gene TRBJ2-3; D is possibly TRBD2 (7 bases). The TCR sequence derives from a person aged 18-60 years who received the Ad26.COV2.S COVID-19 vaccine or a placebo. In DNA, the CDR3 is TGTGCCTCGGGGGGACAACAGGAACCAGATACGCAGTATTTT. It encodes CASGGQQEPDTQYF.